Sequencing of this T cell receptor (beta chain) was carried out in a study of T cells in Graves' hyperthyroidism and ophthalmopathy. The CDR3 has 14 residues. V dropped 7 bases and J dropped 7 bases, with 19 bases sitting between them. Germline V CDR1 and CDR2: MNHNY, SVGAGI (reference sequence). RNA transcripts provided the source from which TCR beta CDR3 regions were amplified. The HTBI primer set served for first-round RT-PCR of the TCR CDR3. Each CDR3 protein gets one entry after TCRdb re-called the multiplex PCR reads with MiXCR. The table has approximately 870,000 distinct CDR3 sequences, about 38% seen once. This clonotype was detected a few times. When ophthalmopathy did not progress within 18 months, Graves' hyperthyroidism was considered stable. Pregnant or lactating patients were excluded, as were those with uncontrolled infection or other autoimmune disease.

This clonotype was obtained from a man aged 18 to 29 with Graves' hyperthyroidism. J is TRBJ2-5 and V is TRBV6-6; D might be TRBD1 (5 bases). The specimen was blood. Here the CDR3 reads CASIGQGTGRTQYF. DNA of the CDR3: TGTGCCAGCATCGGTCAGGGTACGGGCCGGACCCAGTACTTC.